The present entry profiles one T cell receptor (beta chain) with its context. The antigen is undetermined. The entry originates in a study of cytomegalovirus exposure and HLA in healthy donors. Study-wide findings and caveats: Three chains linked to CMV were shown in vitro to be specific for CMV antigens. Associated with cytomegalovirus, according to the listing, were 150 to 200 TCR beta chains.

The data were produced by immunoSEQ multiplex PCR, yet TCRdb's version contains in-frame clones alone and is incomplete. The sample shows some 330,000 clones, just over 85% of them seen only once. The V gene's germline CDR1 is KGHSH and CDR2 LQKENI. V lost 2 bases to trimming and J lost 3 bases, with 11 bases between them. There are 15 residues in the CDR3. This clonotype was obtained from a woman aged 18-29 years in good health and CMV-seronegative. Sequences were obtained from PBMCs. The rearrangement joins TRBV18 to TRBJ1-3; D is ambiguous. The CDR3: CASSPSSAFGNTIYF. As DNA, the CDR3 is TGTGCCAGCTCACCAAGCAGCGCTTTTGGAAACACCATATATTTT.